These 26 T cell receptor beta chains came from one sample sequenced in a study of T cell responses to AZD1222 COVID-19 vaccine. The method was immunoSEQ multiplex PCR; TCRdb's version includes in-frame clones alone and lacks a portion of them. This sample has roughly 140,000 clones; more than 75% occur once, and the top ten carry roughly 10%. The specimen was peripheral blood, collected 28 days after the second AZD1222 dose. These TCRs come from an adult who received the AZD1222 COVID-19 vaccine.

The CDR3 bases are TGTGCCAGCAGTGTCGGGACAGCCGCGAACACCGGGGAGCTGTTTTTT. Residues: CASSVGTAANTGELFF. J is TRBJ2-2 and V is TRBV2; 7 positions agree with TRBD1. Unmatched junction bases numbered 5, after V lost 4 bases and J lost 0 bases. Per germline, CDR1 SNHLY and CDR2 FYNNEI. CDR3 length: 16 residues. The full variable domain, with the rest looked up from reference TRBV2 and TRBJ2-2, is EPEVTQTPSHQVTQMGQEVILRCVPISNHLYFYWYRQILGQKVEFLVSFYNNEISEKSEIFDDQFSVERPDGSNFTLKIRSTKLEDSAMYFCASSVGTAANTGELFFGEGSRLTVL.

The chain is built from TRBV7-2 and TRBJ2-7, with D maybe TRBD2 (5 bases). V was pared by 0 bases and J by 7 bases, with 13 bases between. This CDR3 region has 14 residues. Per germline, CDR1 SGHTA and CDR2 FQGNSA. The CDR3 nucleotides are TGTGCCAGCAGCTTAGCTCTAGGGTCGGGAGAGCAGTACTTC. Translating gives CASSLALGSGEQYF. Complete variable domain (other parts from reference TRBV7-2 and TRBJ2-7): GAGVSQSPSNKVTEKGKDVELRCDPISGHTALYWYRQSLGQGLEFLIYFQGNSAPDKSGLPSDRFSAERTGGSVSTLTIQRTQQEDSAVYLCASSLALGSGEQYFGPGTRLTVT.

This sequence joins TRBV23-1 and TRBJ2-7; no firm D call. TRBV23-1 is reported as an ORF; its role is uncertain. The CDR3 totals 17 residues. The ends were cut back, 0 bases at V and 0 bases at J, with 15 bases in the middle. CDR3 residues: CASSQSSYGVGSYEQYF. As DNA, the CDR3 is TGCGCCAGCAGTCAATCGAGTTATGGCGTAGGCTCCTACGAGCAGTACTTC.

This clone turned up a few times. The rearrangement links TRBV19 to TRBJ1-5, with D possibly matching TRBD1 (5 bases). V gave up 8 bases and J gave up 5 bases, with 16 bases separating them. Per the germline V gene, CDR1 is LNHDA and CDR2 is SQIVND (reference sequence). The CDR3 is 14 amino acids. The CDR3 DNA is TGTGCCAGTCGATTTAACCGGGGGGATCAGCCCCAGCATTTT. Protein sequence: CASRFNRGDQPQHF.

The table lists this clone with a count of one. J is TRBJ1-2 and V is TRBV24-1; D unclear. Trimming removed 12 bases from V and 4 bases from J, with 17 bases in between. Germline CDR1 and CDR2: KGHDR and SFDVKD. The CDR3 totals 13 residues. The CDR3 here is CAPRSGDAYGYTF. In DNA, the CDR3 is TGTGCCCCCCGCAGTGGAGATGCCTATGGCTACACCTTC.

The rearrangement joins TRBV6-5 to TRBJ2-2, with D perhaps TRBD1 (6 bases). Trimming shortened V by 7 bases and J by 4 bases, and 13 bases separated the two germline ends. Germline V gene data show CDR1 as MNHEY and CDR2 as SVGAGI. The CDR3 runs to 14 residues. CDR3 coding DNA: TGTGCCAGCACTCCAGGGGTTCGCACCGGGGAGCTGTTTTTT. Translating it yields CASTPGVRTGELFF.

The rearrangement joins TRBV2 to TRBJ2-1; 10 bases fit TRBD2. V lost 10 bases, J lost 4 bases, and 4 bases stayed unmatched. The CDR3 has 13 residues. CDR1 is SNHLY, CDR2 FYNNEI, per germline. The chain's CDR3 is CATGLAEYNEQFF. Here the CDR3 DNA reads TGTGCCACCGGACTAGCGGAATACAATGAGCAGTTCTTC.

J is TRBJ2-2 and V is TRBV19; 8 bases align to TRBD2. Germline V gene sequence: CDR1 LNHDA, CDR2 SQIVND (reference sequence). The CDR3 extends over 15 amino acids. Trimming at V came to 6 bases and at J to 6 bases, leaving 9 bases not matched to a gene. The CDR3 DNA reads as TGTGCCAGTAGAGTTCCCGGGAGGGCCCCCGGGGAGCTGTTTTTT. This sequence encodes CASRVPGRAPGELFF.

This chain links TRBV7-9 with TRBJ2-3, with TRBD1 matching over 9 bases. From germline, CDR1 is SEHNR and CDR2 FQNEAQ (reference sequence). CDR3 length equals 15 residues. Losses at the gene ends were 3 bases for V and 2 bases for J; bases not matched to a gene: 3. CDR3 sequence (DNA): TGTGCCAGCAGCTTGAACAGGGGGCTCACAGATACGCAGTATTTT. It codes for CASSLNRGLTDTQYF.

Of note for this clone: The sample carries other DNA sequences with the same CDR3. This sequence joins TRBV30 and TRBJ2-3; D ambiguous. Trimming removed 0 bases at V and 6 bases at J, with 10 bases between. Germline lookup yields CDR1 GTSNPN and CDR2 SVGIG (reference sequence). CDR3 length: 13 amino acids. The DNA of the CDR3 is TGTGCCTGGAGTGTTCAAGGTTCGGATACGCAGTATTTT. Residues: CAWSVQGSDTQYF.

This clone has a single count. The CDR3 loop reads CASSSGGRVTGELFF. CDR3 in DNA: TGTGCCAGCTCGTCAGGGGGCAGGGTCACCGGGGAGCTGTTTTTT. J is TRBJ2-2 and V is TRBV18; 8 bases line up with TRBD1. With V trimmed by 6 bases and J by 4 bases, 7 bases remained unmatched. The CDR3 totals 15 residues. Germline V gene lookup returns CDR1 KGHSH and CDR2 LQKENI.

The V and J genes are TRBV5-1 and TRBJ1-3, with D hard to call. CDR1 SGHRS and CDR2 YFSETQ come from the germline V gene. V dropped 0 bases and J dropped 2 bases, with 9 bases sitting between them. This CDR3 region has 15 residues. The CDR3 reads CASSLAGVPGNTIYF. The DNA of the CDR3 is TGCGCCAGCAGCTTGGCGGGAGTCCCTGGAAACACCATATATTTT.

The gene calls are TRBV18 and TRBJ2-2; D might be TRBD1 or TRBD2, each matching 5 bases. In germline, CDR1 is KGHSH, CDR2 LQKENI. CDR3 length equals 16 residues. Trimming removed 1 base from V and 0 bases from J, with 9 bases in between. Here the CDR3 DNA reads TGTGCCAGCTCACCACAGTGGGGGACGAACACCGGGGAGCTGTTTTTT. Amino acid sequence: CASSPQWGTNTGELFF. Variable domain in full (rest from reference TRBV18 and TRBJ2-2): NAGVMQNPRHLVRRRGQEARLRCSPMKGHSHVYWYRQLPEEGLKFMVYLQKENIIDESGMPKERFSAEFPKEGPSILRIQQVVRGDSAAYFCASSPQWGTNTGELFFGEGSRLTVL.

The chain carries TRBV13 and TRBJ2-1; 10 bases are shared with TRBD1. Germline V gene sequence: CDR1 PRHDT, CDR2 FYEKMQ (reference sequence). V gave up 5 bases and J gave up 8 bases; unmatched junction bases: 18. This CDR3 has 18 residues. CDR3 protein: CASSDRPGQGVTRYEQFF. As DNA, the CDR3 is TGTGCCAGCAGCGATCGACCCGGACAGGGGGTAACTAGGTATGAGCAGTTCTTC. The full variable domain, with the rest looked up from reference TRBV13 and TRBJ2-1, is AAGVIQSPRHLIKEKRETATLKCYPIPRHDTVYWYQQGPGQDPQFLISFYEKMQSDKGSIPDRFSAQQFSDYHSELNMSSLELGDSALYFCASSDRPGQGVTRYEQFFGPGTRLTVL.

The chain combines TRBV4-1 with TRBJ1-4; no definite D call. CDR3 length: 15 residues. The ends were cut back, 3 bases at V and 4 bases at J, with 12 bases in the middle. Germline loops: CDR1 MGHRA, CDR2 YSYEKL. This chain's CDR3 is CASSHEDGYNEKLFF. The CDR3 DNA is TGCGCCAGCAGCCATGAGGACGGCTATAATGAAAAACTGTTTTTT.

J is TRBJ2-2 and V is TRBV5-6; 11 positions match TRBD1. The CDR3 extends over 16 amino acids. V shed 4 bases and J 4 bases; nucleotides not matched to a gene: 6. CDR1 and CDR2 from the germline V gene are SGHDT and YYEEEE. The CDR3 nucleotides are TGTGCCAGCAGCCTCCCCGGGACAGGGGGCACCGGGGAGCTGTTTTTT. As protein: CASSLPGTGGTGELFF. Using reference TRBV5-6 and TRBJ2-2 for the parts outside the CDR3, the full variable domain is DAGVTQSPTHLIKTRGQQVTLRCSPKSGHDTVSWYQQALGQGPQFIFQYYEEEERQRGNFPDRFSGHQFPNYSSELNVNALLLGDSALYLCASSLPGTGGTGELFFGEGSRLTVL.

The chain is built from TRBV7-9 and TRBJ2-7; weak D call: TRBD2 (7 bases). Germline CDR1 reads SEHNR; CDR2 reads FQNEAQ (reference sequence). This CDR3 is built from 15 residues. Trimming took 5 bases from V and 0 from J, leaving 14 bases between them. CDR3 region: CASSPRGALSYEQYF. The DNA of the CDR3 is TGTGCCAGCAGCCCCCGGGGGGCCCTCTCCTACGAGCAGTACTTC. The full variable domain, its missing parts supplied by reference TRBV7-9 and TRBJ2-7, is DTGVSQNPRHKITKRGQNVTFRCDPISEHNRLYWYRQTLGQGPEFLTYFQNEAQLEKSRLLSDRFSAERPKGSFSTLEIQRTEQGDSAMYLCASSPRGALSYEQYFGPGTRLTVT.

This clone was observed a few times. This chain links TRBV21-1 with TRBJ1-4; the table's D call TRBD1 went unverified against the DNA. TRBV21-1 is labeled a pseudogene. CDR3 size: 15 residues. The DNA of the CDR3 is TGTGCCAGCAGCAAAGCGGCCAGGGTTCGGGAAAAACTGTTTTTT. This encodes CASSKAARVREKLFF.

V gene TRBV28 combines with J gene TRBJ2-3; 9 bases fit TRBD1. CDR1 MDHEN and CDR2 SYDVKM come from the germline V gene. The ends lost 5 bases at V and 4 bases at J; junction bases unmatched: 7. The CDR3 totals 15 residues. The CDR3 spells CASSPGTGNADTQYF. CDR3 nucleotide sequence: TGTGCCAGCAGTCCCGGGACAGGGAACGCAGATACGCAGTATTTT.

The chain carries TRBV7-9 and TRBJ2-1; D ambiguous. The ends were cut back, 1 base at V and 7 bases at J, with 8 bases in the middle. Looked up from germline, CDR1 is SEHNR and CDR2 is FQNEAQ (reference sequence). The CDR3 is 13 amino acids. In DNA, the CDR3 is TGTGCCAGCAGCTTAGTTGGGGATAATGAGCAGTTCTTC. It specifies CASSLVGDNEQFF.

The chain is built from TRBV7-2 and TRBJ1-5; TRBD1 might be the D (5 bases). Germline V CDR1 and CDR2: SGHTA, FQGNSA. V lost 5 bases and J lost 5, with 10 bases in between. This CDR3 region has 13 residues. The CDR3 spells CASSTSRDQPQHF. CDR3 nucleotide sequence: TGTGCCAGCAGCACGAGCAGGGATCAGCCCCAGCATTTT.

V usage is TRBV6-4 and J usage is TRBJ2-2, with D possibly being TRBD1 or TRBD2 (5 bases each). V lost 0 bases, J lost 2 bases, and 13 bases lay in between. The CDR3 totals 17 residues. The V gene's germline CDR1 is MRHNA and CDR2 SNTAGT. The CDR3 here is CASSDSTGRGNTGELFF. The CDR3 region has the DNA TGTGCCAGCAGTGACTCTACGGGAAGGGGAAACACCGGGGAGCTGTTTTTT.

V usage is TRBV6-2 or TRBV6-3 and J usage is TRBJ2-1, with TRBD2 matching over 13 bases. Germline values: CDR1 MNHEY, CDR2 SVGEGT. The CDR3 has 16 amino acids. The V gene end was trimmed by 4 bases and the J gene end by 7 bases; junction bases not matched to a gene: 7. The CDR3 DNA follows: TGTGCCAGCAGTTTCCTGACTAGCGGGAGGACAAATGAGCAGTTCTTC. Translated: CASSFLTSGRTNEQFF.

The chain couples TRBV9 to TRBJ2-1; TRBD2 might be the D (6 bases). Germline V gives CDR1 SGDLS, CDR2 YYNGEE. V lost 4 bases and J 4 bases, leaving 15 bases between the germline ends. The CDR3 is 15 residues long. CDR3 nucleotides: TGTGCCAGCAGCCCTGGGACTGCCGGATACAATGAGCAGTTCTTC. Translating it yields CASSPGTAGYNEQFF.

This clone was seen once. This chain joins TRBV19 and TRBJ1-2; D remains unclear. Germline V gene data show CDR1 as LNHDA and CDR2 as SQIVND (reference sequence). Trimming took off 3 bases at V and 2 bases at J, with 13 bases between the two ends. This CDR3 is built from 15 residues. The CDR3 reads CASSIQAGSNYGYTF. The CDR3 DNA sequence: TGTGCCAGTAGTATTCAAGCAGGATCCAACTATGGCTACACCTTC.

J is TRBJ1-1 and V is TRBV18; maybe TRBD1 (5 bases). The V end lost 5 bases, the J end lost 6 bases, and 10 bases lay between the germline ends. This CDR3 spans 12 amino acids. The germline CDR1 and CDR2 sequences are KGHSH and LQKENI. The CDR3: CASSAGYAEAFF. The CDR3 nucleotides are TGTGCCAGCTCAGCAGGGTACGCTGAAGCTTTCTTT.